This T cell receptor beta chain appears in the sequencing data of a study of shared clonotypes between healthy human individuals. Overall study findings and caveats: Sequencing of the sorted subsets was shown by rarefaction to be incomplete despite large depth. Of the naive CD4 clonotypes, around 5.2% were shared across a few donors.

Concerning this clone itself: Antigen: not known.

Naive CD8 isolation took CD45RO-negative cells positively selected for CCR7 and excluded terminally differentiated effector memory CD45RA+ cells. After removal of 8 bases from V and 7 bases from J, the junction contained 2 bases not matched to a gene. The length of the CDR3 is 11 residues. Germline values: CDR1 LNHNV, CDR2 YYDKDF (reference sequence). Clones were read by immunoSEQ multiplex PCR, and TCRdb kept only the in-frame ones, dropping some. The sample yields roughly 2.1 million clones, 93% seen once. This TCR was recovered from a man aged 18 to 29 in good health. Some clones in this sample may be carry-over from other donors' samples. The sequenced sample consisted of naive CD8+ T cells from PBMCs. The J gene is TRBJ2-4, the V gene TRBV15; 7 bases fit TRBD1. CDR3 in DNA: TGTGCCACCGAGGGGGCGAACATTCAGTACTTC. The encoded protein is CATEGANIQYF.